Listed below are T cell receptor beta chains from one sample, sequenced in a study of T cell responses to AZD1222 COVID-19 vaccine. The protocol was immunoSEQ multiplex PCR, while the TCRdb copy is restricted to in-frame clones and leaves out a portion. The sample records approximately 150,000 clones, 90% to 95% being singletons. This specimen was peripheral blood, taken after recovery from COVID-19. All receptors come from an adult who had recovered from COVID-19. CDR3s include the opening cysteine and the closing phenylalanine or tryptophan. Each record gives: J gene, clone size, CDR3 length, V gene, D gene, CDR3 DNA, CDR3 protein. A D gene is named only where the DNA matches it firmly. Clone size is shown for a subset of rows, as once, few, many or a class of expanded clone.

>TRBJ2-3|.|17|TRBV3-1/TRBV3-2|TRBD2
TGTGCCAGCAGTCCTCTGACTAGCGGGGTTAGCACAGATACGCAGTATTTT
CASSPLTSGVSTDTQYF
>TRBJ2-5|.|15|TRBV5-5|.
TGTGCCAGCAGCAGACCTAGTGAAGGTGAAGAGACCCAGTACTTC
CASSRPSEGEETQYF
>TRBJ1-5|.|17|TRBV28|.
TGTGCCAGCAGTTTCCAGGGAAAGGGGTATAGCAATCAGCCCCAGCATTTT
CASSFQGKGYSNQPQHF
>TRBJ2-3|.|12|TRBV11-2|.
TGTGCCAGCAGCGAGACGGGAGATACGCAGTATTTT
CASSETGDTQYF
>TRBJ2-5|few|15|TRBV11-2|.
TGTGCCAGCAGCTTAATTCCTGGCCAACCAGAGACCCAGTACTTC
CASSLIPGQPETQYF
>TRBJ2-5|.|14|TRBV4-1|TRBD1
TGCGCCAGCAGCCAAGGGGACAGGCAAGAGACCCAGTACTTC
CASSQGDRQETQYF
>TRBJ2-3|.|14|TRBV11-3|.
TGTGCCAGCAGCCCCGGGACTAGCACAGATACGCAGTATTTT
CASSPGTSTDTQYF
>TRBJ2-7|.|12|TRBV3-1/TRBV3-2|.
TGTGCCAGCAGCCTTAGCTCCTACGAGCAGTACTTC
CASSLSSYEQYF
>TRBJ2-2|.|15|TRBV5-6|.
TGTGCCAGCAGTCACTACCGACCCCTCACCGGGGAGCTGTTTTTT
CASSHYRPLTGELFF
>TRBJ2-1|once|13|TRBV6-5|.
TGTGCCAGCAGTTTCAATGCCGGGACAGAGCAGTTCTTC
CASSFNAGTEQFF
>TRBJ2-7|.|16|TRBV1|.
TGCACCAGCAGTCCTCCGGGACTAGCCGGAGAGTACGAGCAGTACTTC
CTSSPPGLAGEYEQYF
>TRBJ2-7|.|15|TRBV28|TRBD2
TGTGCCACCGACCCCGGACTAGCGGGTCCCTACGAGCAGTACTTC
CATDPGLAGPYEQYF
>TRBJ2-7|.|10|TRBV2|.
TGTGCCAGCATAGACCTCGAGCAGTACTTC
CASIDLEQYF
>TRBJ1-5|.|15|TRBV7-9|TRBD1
TGTGCCAGCAGCGCCTCGACAGGGAGGGATCAGCCCCAGCATTTT
CASSASTGRDQPQHF
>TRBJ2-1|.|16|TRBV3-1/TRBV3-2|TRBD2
TGTGCCAGCAGCCAAGACCCCGGACTAGCGGACAATGAGCAGTTCTTC
CASSQDPGLADNEQFF
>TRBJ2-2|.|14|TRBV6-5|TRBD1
TGTGCCAGCAGGACACAGGGGGGCGCCGGGGAGCTGTTTTTT
CASRTQGGAGELFF
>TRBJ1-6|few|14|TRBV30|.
TGTGCCTGGAGGGAAAGCTCCTATAATTCACCCCTCCACTTT
CAWRESSYNSPLHF
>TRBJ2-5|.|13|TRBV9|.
TGTGCCAGCAGCGCCCACCAGCAAGAGACCCAGTACTTC
CASSAHQQETQYF
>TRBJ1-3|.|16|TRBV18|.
TGTGCCAGCTCACCACTCGGACGGGGACCTGGAAACACCATATATTTT
CASSPLGRGPGNTIYF
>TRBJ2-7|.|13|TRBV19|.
TGTGCCAGTAGTGGGGAACTAGTAGGCGAGCAGTACTTC
CASSGELVGEQYF
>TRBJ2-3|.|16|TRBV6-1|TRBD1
TGTGCCAGCAGTGTACAGACAGGGTTGGGCACAGATACGCAGTATTTT
CASSVQTGLGTDTQYF
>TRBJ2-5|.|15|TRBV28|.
TGTGCCAGCCAAAGTGCCCTCGACACACAGGTGTCCCAGTACTTC
CASQSALDTQVSQYF
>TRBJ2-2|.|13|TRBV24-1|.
TGTGCCACCACAGCGGACAACACCGGGGAGCTGTTTTTT
CATTADNTGELFF